Detailed here is one TCR beta chain. The data are from a study of control samples from healthy donors and cancer patients. Clones were read by immunoSEQ multiplex PCR, and TCRdb kept only the in-frame ones, dropping some. The data show about 130,000 clones, more than 70% seen once. Looked up from germline, CDR1 is KGHSH and CDR2 is LQKENI. This CDR3 region has 17 residues. V was pared by 2 bases and J by 5 bases, with 11 bases of the junction left unmatched. The sequence came from a man over 45 in good health. The sequenced material came from blood. This chain joins TRBV18 and TRBJ2-3, with TRBD2 matching 9 bases. The CDR3 here is CASSPSTAGGPGDTQYF. The CDR3 nucleotides read TGTGCCAGCTCACCATCTACGGCGGGGGGGCCCGGAGATACGCAGTATTTT.